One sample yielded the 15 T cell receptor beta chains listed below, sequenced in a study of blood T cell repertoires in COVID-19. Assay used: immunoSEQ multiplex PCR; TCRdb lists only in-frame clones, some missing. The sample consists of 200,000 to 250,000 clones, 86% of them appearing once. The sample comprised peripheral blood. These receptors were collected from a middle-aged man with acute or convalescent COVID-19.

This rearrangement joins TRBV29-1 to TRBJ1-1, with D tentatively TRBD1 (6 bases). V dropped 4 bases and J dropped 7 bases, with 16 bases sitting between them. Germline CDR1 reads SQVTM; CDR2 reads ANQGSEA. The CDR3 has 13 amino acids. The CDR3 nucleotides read TGCAGCGTTGTTGACAGGTCGTTAATTGAAGCTTTCTTT. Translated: CSVVDRSLIEAFF.

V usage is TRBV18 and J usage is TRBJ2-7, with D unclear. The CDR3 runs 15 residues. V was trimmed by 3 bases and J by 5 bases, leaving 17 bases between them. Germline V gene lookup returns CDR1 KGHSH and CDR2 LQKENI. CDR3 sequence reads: CASSPRMESRDEQYF. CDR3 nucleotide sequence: TGTGCCAGCTCACCCCGGATGGAGAGTCGGGACGAGCAGTACTTC.

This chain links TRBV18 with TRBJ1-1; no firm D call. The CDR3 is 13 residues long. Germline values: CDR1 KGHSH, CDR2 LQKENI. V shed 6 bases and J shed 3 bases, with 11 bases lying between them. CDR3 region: CASSRFRDTEAFF. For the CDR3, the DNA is TGTGCCAGCTCGAGGTTCCGGGACACTGAAGCTTTCTTT.

Here the CDR3 DNA reads TGCGCCAGCAGCGGTGGGACAGGGCAGGCATCGCGTAACTATGGCTACACCTTC. It translates to CASSGGTGQASRNYGYTF. The chain recombines TRBV5-1 with TRBJ1-2; 9 bases agree with TRBD1. Trimming took 4 bases from V and 1 from J; bases not matched to a gene: 14. CDR3 length equals 18 residues. CDR1 SGHRS and CDR2 YFSETQ come from the germline V gene.

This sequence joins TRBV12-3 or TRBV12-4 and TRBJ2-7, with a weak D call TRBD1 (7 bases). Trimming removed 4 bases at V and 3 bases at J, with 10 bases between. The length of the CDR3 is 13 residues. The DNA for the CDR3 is TGTGCCAGCAGTTCTCAGGGGGGCTACGAGCAGTACTTC. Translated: CASSSQGGYEQYF.

The CDR3 spells CASSYTTGAEAFF. For the CDR3, the DNA is TGTGCCAGCAGCTACACAACAGGGGCTGAAGCTTTCTTT. The chain uses TRBV11-2 and TRBJ1-1; 7 positions agree with TRBD1. The germline V gene has CDR1 SGHAT and CDR2 FQNNGV. V trimming: 4 bases; J trimming: 6 bases; junction bases outside the gene matches: 5. This CDR3 region has 13 residues.

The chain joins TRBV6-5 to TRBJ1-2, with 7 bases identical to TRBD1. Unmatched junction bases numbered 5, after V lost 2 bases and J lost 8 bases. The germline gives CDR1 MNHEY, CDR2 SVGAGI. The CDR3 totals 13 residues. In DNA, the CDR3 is TGTGCCAGCAGTTACCTCACAGGGGAGGGCTACACCTTC. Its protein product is CASSYLTGEGYTF.

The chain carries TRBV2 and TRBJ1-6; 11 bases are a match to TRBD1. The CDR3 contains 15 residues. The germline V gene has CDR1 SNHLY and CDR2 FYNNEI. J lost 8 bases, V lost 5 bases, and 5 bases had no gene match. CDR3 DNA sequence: TGTGCCAGCAGTCCACGGGACAGGGGGGATTCACCCCTCCACTTT. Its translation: CASSPRDRGDSPLHF. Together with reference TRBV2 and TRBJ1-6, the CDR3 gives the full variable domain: EPEVTQTPSHQVTQMGQEVILRCVPISNHLYFYWYRQILGQKVEFLVSFYNNEISEKSEIFDDQFSVERPDGSNFTLKIRSTKLEDSAMYFCASSPRDRGDSPLHFGNGTRLTVT.

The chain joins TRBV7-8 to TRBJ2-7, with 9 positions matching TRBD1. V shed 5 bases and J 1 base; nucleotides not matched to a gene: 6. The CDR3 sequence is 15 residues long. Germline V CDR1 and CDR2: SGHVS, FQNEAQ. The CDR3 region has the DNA TGTGCCAGCAGCGCCGGACAGGGGCCGTCCTACGAGCAGTACTTC. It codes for CASSAGQGPSYEQYF.

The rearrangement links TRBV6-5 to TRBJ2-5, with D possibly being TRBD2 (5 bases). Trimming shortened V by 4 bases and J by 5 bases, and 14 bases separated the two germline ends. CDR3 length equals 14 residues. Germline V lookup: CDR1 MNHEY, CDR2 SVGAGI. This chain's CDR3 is CASSFPSRGETQYF. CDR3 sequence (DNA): TGTGCCAGCAGTTTTCCTTCAAGAGGGGAGACCCAGTACTTC.

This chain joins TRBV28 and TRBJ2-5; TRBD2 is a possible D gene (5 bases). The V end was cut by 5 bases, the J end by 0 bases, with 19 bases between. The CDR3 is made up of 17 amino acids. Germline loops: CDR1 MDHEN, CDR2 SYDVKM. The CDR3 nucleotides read TGTGCCAGCAGTCCGCCCCGGCTAGCAGTGTACCAAGAGACCCAGTACTTC. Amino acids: CASSPPRLAVYQETQYF.

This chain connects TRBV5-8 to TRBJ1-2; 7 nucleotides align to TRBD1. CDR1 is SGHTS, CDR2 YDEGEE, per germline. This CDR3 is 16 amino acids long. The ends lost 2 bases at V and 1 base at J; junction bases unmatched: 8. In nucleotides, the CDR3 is TGTGCCAGCAGCTTCCAAACAGGGGTACTTAACTATGGCTACACCTTC. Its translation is CASSFQTGVLNYGYTF.

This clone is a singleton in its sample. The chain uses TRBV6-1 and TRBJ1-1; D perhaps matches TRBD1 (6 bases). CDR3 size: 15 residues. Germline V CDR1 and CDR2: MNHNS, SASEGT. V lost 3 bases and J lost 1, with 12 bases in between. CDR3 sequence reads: CASSEAAGANTEAFF. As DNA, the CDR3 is TGTGCCAGCAGTGAGGCTGCGGGGGCGAACACTGAAGCTTTCTTT.

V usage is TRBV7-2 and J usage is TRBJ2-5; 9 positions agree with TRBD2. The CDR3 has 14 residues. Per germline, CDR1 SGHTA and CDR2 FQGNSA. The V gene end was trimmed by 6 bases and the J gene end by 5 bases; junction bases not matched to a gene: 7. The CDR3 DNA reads TGTGCCAGCAGTTTTAGCGGGGGTACGGAGACCCAGTACTTC. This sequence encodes CASSFSGGTETQYF.

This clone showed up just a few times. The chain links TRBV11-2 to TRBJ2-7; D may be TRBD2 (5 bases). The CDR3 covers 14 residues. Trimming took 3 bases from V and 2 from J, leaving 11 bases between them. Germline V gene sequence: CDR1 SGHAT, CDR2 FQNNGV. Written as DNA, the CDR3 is TGTGCCAGCAGCTTCGAGAGAGGGACCTACGAGCAGTACTTC. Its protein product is CASSFERGTYEQYF.